This entry is about one T cell receptor beta chain. This record belongs to a study of T cells in Graves' hyperthyroidism and ophthalmopathy. Amplification yielded TCR beta CDR3 regions, with RNA transcripts as the source. An initial round of RT-PCR targeting the TCR CDR3 relied on the HTBI primer set. Each CDR3 protein is one row after TCRdb ran MiXCR on the multiplex PCR reads. This repertoire shows fewer than 750,000 distinct CDR3 sequences, about 43% found once; its top ten account for more than 7%. The sequence came from a woman under 30 with Graves' hyperthyroidism. What was sequenced was peripheral blood or thyroid tissue (not recorded which).

CDR3: CSARVAGGYNEQFF. The CDR3 coding sequence is TGCAGTGCTAGAGTTGCGGGAGGGTACAATGAGCAGTTCTTC. The chain joins TRBV20-1 to TRBJ2-1; 9 bases map to TRBD2. Germline V gene sequence: CDR1 DFQATT, CDR2 SNEGSKA (reference sequence). The length of the CDR3 is 14 residues. The J segment lost 4 bases and the V segment lost 1 base, leaving 2 bases of the junction unmatched.